This T cell receptor beta chain comes out of a study of blood T cell repertoires in COVID-19. Across the whole study: Italy, Spain and the United States were the sources of the convalescent and acute COVID-19 samples. PBMCs, B-cell-depleted T cells, or T cells were the source of the cDNA or gDNA that made up the material.

A case of COVID-19 had been met by exposed participants within 2 weeks before study entry. This CDR3 has 15 residues. The V gene lost 4 bases and the J gene lost 3 bases, with 13 bases spanning the gap. Per the germline V gene, CDR1 is SGHNT and CDR2 is YENEEA. In the study's own analysis: By means of reference gene primer amplification, nucleated cell counts were estimated. Only in-frame clones appear in the TCRdb table, and some are missing; sequencing was by immunoSEQ multiplex PCR. Clonal size and the V and J genes are those of that table, whereas D and trimming came from the DNA. The sample holds fewer than 350,000 clones; almost 90% are singletons and the top ten take just over 1%. This clone has just one count.

The sequenced material came from PBMCs or T cells enriched from blood (not recorded which). J is TRBJ2-4 and V is TRBV11-3; D is possibly TRBD1 (5 bases). The receptor comes from a woman aged 25 to 39 who had been exposed to COVID-19. The CDR3 sequence is CASSSSRVGKNIQYF. The CDR3, as DNA: TGTGCCAGCAGCTCCTCCAGGGTAGGCAAAAACATTCAGTACTTC.